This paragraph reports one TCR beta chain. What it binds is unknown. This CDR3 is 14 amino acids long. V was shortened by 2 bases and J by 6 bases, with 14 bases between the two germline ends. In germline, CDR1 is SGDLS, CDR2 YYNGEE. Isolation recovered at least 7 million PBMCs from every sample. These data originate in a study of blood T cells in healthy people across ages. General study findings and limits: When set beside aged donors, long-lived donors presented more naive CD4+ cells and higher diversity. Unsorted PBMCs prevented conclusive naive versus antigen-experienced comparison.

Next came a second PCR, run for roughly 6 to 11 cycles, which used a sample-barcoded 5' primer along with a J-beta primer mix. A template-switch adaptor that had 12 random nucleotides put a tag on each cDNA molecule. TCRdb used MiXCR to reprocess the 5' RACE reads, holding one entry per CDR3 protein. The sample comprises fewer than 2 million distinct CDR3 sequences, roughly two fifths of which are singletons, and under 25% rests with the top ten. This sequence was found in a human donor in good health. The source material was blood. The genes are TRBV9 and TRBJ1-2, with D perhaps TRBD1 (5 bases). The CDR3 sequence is CASSVRTGDDGYTF. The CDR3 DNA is TGTGCCAGCAGCGTTCGAACCGGGGACGATGGCTACACCTTC.